The rows below give T cell receptor beta chains drawn from one sample of a study of T cell responses to AZD1222 COVID-19 vaccine. This table comes from immunoSEQ multiplex PCR, and its TCRdb copy is limited to in-frame clones, with some not included. Among some 190,000 clones listed, roughly 94% were seen once. This material consisted of peripheral blood, taken 28 days after the second dose of the MenACWY control vaccine. The receptor set was obtained from an adult who received the MenACWY meningococcal vaccine as a control. CDR3s include the opening cysteine and the closing phenylalanine or tryptophan. D genes are given only for firm matches.

J,D,V,CDR3
TRBJ1-5,.,TRBV6-2/TRBV6-3,CASSYLYSNQPQHF
TRBJ2-5,.,TRBV4-1,CASSHFRGETQYF
TRBJ2-5,TRBD1,TRBV5-4,CASSGDQGAGETQYF
TRBJ2-1,TRBD2,TRBV4-1,CASSPTSGSYNEQFF
TRBJ2-7,TRBD2,TRBV10-1,CASLYGTSGSNEQYF
TRBJ2-4,.,TRBV3-1/TRBV3-2,CASTLSEDSKKNIQYF
TRBJ2-2,TRBD2,TRBV2,CASRLDGGFTGELFF
TRBJ1-5,TRBD1,TRBV19,CASSMTQGAGNQPQHF
TRBJ1-4,.,TRBV6-6,CASTGRGEKLFF
TRBJ2-7,.,TRBV30,CAWSVLGAGEQYF
TRBJ2-7,TRBD2,TRBV27,CASSWTSGSYEQYF
TRBJ2-7,.,TRBV11-1,CASSLGQSYEQYF
TRBJ1-2,TRBD1,TRBV28,CASSSPGQGNGYTF
TRBJ1-4,TRBD1,TRBV13,CASSASRGRADNEKLFF
TRBJ2-7,TRBD1,TRBV28,CASSLFQQGAYEQYF
TRBJ1-3,TRBD1,TRBV9,CASSDPTGEGNTIYF
TRBJ2-1,TRBD2,TRBV19,CASDDGTSGREITDEQFF
TRBJ1-2,.,TRBV2,CASPGGSHGYTF
TRBJ2-3,TRBD2,TRBV19,CASSRGVGTSGTDTQYF
TRBJ2-3,TRBD2,TRBV6-2/TRBV6-3,CASSLLAGGRDTQYF
TRBJ2-1,.,TRBV7-8,CASSLARDEQFF
TRBJ1-3,.,TRBV9,CASSADSFGNTIYF
TRBJ1-3,.,TRBV3-1/TRBV3-2,CASSQGTDSGNTIYF
TRBJ1-2,.,TRBV7-8,CASSLGPRRGLDYGYTF
TRBJ2-7,TRBD1,TRBV28,CASSLAQGAYEQYF
TRBJ2-2,TRBD2,TRBV2,CASSERTSGGGELFF
TRBJ1-2,.,TRBV7-2,CASSLGGPGGYTF
TRBJ2-1,TRBD2,TRBV5-4,CASSLEASGNSYNEQFF
TRBJ1-6,TRBD1,TRBV7-6,CASSLGTGEANSPLHF
TRBJ2-7,TRBD1,TRBV24-1,CATSDPGQGVEQYF
TRBJ1-6,TRBD1,TRBV3-1/TRBV3-2,CASSQTGDNNSPLHF
TRBJ2-1,.,TRBV27,CASSLRQGGEQFF
TRBJ2-2,.,TRBV19,CASSTARTNTGELFF
TRBJ2-3,.,TRBV21-1,CAGPRGSTDTQYF
TRBJ1-2,.,TRBV7-2,CASSFNVRTDNNYGYTF
TRBJ2-7,.,TRBV7-9,CASSYTGYEQYF
TRBJ1-1,.,TRBV5-6,CASSLGGVTEAFF
TRBJ1-2,.,TRBV7-8,CASSLAGYYGYTF
TRBJ2-7,TRBD2,TRBV4-1,CASSQLAGVFTFYEQYF
TRBJ1-4,.,TRBV24-1,CATSDSYIRASQTNEKLFF
TRBJ2-5,.,TRBV27,CASSLASASQETQYF
TRBJ2-3,.,TRBV20-1,CSASFKNTQYF
TRBJ1-2,.,TRBV2,CASSPAGGYTF
TRBJ1-4,.,TRBV4-2,CASSQDEGTDEKLFF
TRBJ2-5,.,TRBV19,CASSSGTQKGTQYF
TRBJ2-7,.,TRBV3-1/TRBV3-2,CASSQVGSYEQYF
TRBJ1-1,.,TRBV2,CASSEARMNTEAFF
TRBJ1-5,TRBD1,TRBV28,CASSLRGGTGNQPQHF
TRBJ2-7,.,TRBV23-1,CANLLKPGYEQYF
TRBJ1-1,.,TRBV11-1,CASSPLDGGHTEAFF